Sequencing of this T cell receptor (beta chain) was carried out in a study of CD8 T cells in ankylosing spondylitis listed by TCRdb under 2017. For the wider study: To find TCR variants linked to disease, the study profiled T cell receptor beta repertoires in ankylosing spondylitis patients and healthy donors. The full study cohort was made up of about two dozen ankylosing spondylitis patients and around 100 healthy donors. Peripheral blood was sampled, and synovial fluid was also collected from ankylosing spondylitis patients. The paper as a whole reports these results and caveats: According to the report, matched synovial fluid samples from ankylosing spondylitis patients were significantly enriched for the disease-linked clones. A TCR beta motif made up of seven or eight highly homologous amino acid variants appeared to be characteristic of blood from ankylosing spondylitis patients. In peripheral blood, the disease-linked clones were found at relatively low frequencies and had a CD8+ phenotype. Some of the motif variants had been reported before in the synovial fluid and blood of reactive arthritis patients, a finding that suggests common disease-initiation mechanisms.

Sequencing was performed on an Illumina HiSeq 2500. Quantitative 5'-RACE with molecular barcodes was used to prepare TCR beta libraries. The authors' pipeline ran thus. Disease-linked TCR variants were identified with a new computational method built on a probabilistic model of VDJ rearrangement. The public reads were quality trimmed at Q25 with fastp and then assembled into clones with MiXCR by TCRdb, keeping productive beta chains. Each entry merges the rows of one CDR3 protein and shows their most common DNA and genes. TCRdb, not the authors, supplied the V and J calls. Present in this sample are more than 35,000 distinct CDR3 sequences, less than 3.5% of which were seen just once. Clones ranked in the top ten supply 4.6% of the sample. From the cysteine up to the phenylalanine, the CDR3 has a length of 14 residues. The sequence is cut down to CDR3 DNA, 42 bases in frame from base 1. In the germline V gene, CDR1 corresponds to SGDLS and CDR2 to YYNGEE.

As regards this clonotype: The target of this receptor is not known. One base away lies a much larger clone, so this may be a sequencing read error.

Source material: blood, either unsorted or a sorted T cell fraction (not recorded which). The sequence links TRBV9 to TRBJ2-3; perhaps TRBD2 is the D gene, with 6 bases matching. The origin of this receptor is a male donor with ankylosing spondylitis or in good health (not recorded which). The CDR3 is CASARGLSTDMQYF. The DNA reads TGTGCCAGCGCGAGGGGACTTAGCACAGATATGCAGTATTTT.